This T cell receptor beta chain was identified during a study of T cells after yellow fever vaccination. In TCRdb, the 5' RACE reads were re-called with MiXCR into one record per CDR3 protein. The table lists roughly 500,000 distinct CDR3 sequences, roughly 21% of them singletons, with over 11% in the top ten. CDR1 and CDR2 from the germline V gene are MDHEN and SYDVKM. There are 11 residues in the CDR3. Trimming took off 6 bases at V and 16 bases at J, with 16 bases between the two ends. This TCR came from a man aged 30-40 years who received the YFV17D yellow fever vaccine. This chain joins TRBV28 and TRBJ2-1, with D perhaps TRBD2 (7 bases). Sequenced here: PBMCs, sampled 15 days after the yellow fever booster vaccination. The CDR3 bases are TGTGCCAGCAGACAGGGAGGGAACGATTTCTTC. Translated: CASRQGGNDFF.